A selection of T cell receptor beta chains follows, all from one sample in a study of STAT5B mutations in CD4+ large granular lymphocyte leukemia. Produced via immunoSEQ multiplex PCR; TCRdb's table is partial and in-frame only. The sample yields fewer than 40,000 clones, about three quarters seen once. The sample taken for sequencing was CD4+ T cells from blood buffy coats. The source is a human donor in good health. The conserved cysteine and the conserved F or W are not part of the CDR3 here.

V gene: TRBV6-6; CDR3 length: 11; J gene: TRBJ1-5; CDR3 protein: ASVSGVNQPQH
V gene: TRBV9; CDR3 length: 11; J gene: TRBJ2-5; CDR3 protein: ASSVMGQETQY
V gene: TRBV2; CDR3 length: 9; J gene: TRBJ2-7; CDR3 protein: ASNGGYEQY
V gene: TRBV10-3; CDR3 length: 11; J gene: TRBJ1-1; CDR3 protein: AIREEVNTEAF
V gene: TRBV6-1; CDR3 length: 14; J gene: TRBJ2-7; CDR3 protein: ASSEGPIGPGDEQY
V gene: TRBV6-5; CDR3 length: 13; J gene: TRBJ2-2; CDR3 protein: ASSYSGGDTGELF
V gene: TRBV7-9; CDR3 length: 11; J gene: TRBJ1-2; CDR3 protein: ASSLGVLGGYT
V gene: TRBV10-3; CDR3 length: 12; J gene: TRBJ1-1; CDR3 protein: AIRPGGVNTEAF
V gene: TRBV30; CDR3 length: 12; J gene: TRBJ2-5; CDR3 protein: AWSVVASRETQY
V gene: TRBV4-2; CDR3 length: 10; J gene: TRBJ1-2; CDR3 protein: ASSRDSYGYT
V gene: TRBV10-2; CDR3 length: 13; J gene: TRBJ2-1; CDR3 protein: ASSEGRGVYNEQF
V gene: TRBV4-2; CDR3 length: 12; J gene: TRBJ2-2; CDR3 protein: ASSQDRVTGELF
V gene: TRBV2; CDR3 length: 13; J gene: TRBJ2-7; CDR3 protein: ASSDSGTRASEQY
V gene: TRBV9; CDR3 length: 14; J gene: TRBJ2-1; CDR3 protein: ASSVSGRGSYNEQF
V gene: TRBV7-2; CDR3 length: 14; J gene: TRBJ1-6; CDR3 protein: ASSLEFRQFDSPLH
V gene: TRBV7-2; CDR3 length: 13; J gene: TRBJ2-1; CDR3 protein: ASSLWSGDYNEQF
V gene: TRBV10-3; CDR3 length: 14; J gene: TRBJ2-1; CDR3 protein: AITQGAGSSYNEQF
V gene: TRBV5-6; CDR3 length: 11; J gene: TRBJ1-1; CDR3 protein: ASSLGSGQKAF
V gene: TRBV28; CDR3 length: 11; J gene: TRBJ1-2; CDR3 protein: ASSLSFDRFYT
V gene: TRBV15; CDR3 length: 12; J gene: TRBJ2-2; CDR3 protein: ATSRGQGAGELF
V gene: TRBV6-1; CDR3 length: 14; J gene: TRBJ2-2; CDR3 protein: ASSEDRAGITGELF
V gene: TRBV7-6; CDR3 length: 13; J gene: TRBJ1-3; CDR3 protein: ASSLAAGAGNTIY
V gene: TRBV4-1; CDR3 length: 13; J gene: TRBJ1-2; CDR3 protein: ASSQTHGVNYGYT
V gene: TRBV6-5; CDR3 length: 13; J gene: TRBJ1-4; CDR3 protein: ASSQTGGGLEKLF
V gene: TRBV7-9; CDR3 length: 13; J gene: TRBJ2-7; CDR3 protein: ASSLVSGQTYEQY